This T cell receptor beta chain was identified in a study of a mutant IDH1 vaccine in newly diagnosed glioma. Study background: The patients received vaccinations eight times, in weeks 1, 3, 5, 7, 11, 15, 19 and 23. With temozolomide cycles, or 4-6 weeks after radiotherapy alone, vaccination was started. Overall study results and limits: Across multiple MHC alleles, around 93% of patients had vaccine-induced responses.

Specified time point: week 5, during vaccination. Mutant IDH1 20-mer peptide, at 300 ug, made up each vaccine dose, with topical imiquimod. This clone has just a few counts. Antigen unknown. The assay was immunoSEQ multiplex PCR, and TCRdb's table has in-frame clones only and misses some. The data contain 40,000 to 55,000 clones, around 80% of them seen just once; the ten biggest clones take up about 5%. The germline V gene encodes CDR1 SGDLS and CDR2 YYNGEE. The length of the CDR3 is 14 residues. The V end was cut by 4 bases, the J end by 4 bases, with 12 bases between. V is TRBV9 and J is TRBJ1-5, with D uncertain. Sequences were derived from PBMCs, sampled from a glioma patient whose treatment included an IDH1 peptide vaccine. This receptor was obtained from a man aged 45-65 years with glioma. The DNA of the CDR3 is TGTGCCAGCAGCCCCCTAAGCAGGAATCAGCCCCAGCATTTT. Translating gives CASSPLSRNQPQHF.